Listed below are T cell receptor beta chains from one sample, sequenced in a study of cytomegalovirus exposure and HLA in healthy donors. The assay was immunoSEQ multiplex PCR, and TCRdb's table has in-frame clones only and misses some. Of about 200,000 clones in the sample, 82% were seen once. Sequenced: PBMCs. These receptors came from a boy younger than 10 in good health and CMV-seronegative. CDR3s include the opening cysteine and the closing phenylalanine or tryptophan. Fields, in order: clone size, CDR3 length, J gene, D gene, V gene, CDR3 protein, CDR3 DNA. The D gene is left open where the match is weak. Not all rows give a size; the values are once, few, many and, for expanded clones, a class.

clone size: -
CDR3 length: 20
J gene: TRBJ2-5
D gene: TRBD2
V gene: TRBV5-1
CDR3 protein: CASSPDPTTRLAGGQETQYF
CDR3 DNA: TGCGCCAGCAGCCCCGACCCAACTACCCGACTAGCGGGGGGGCAAGAGACCCAGTACTTC

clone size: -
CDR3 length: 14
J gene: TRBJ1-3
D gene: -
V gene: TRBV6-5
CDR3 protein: CARGDSSSGNTIYF
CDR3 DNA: TGTGCCAGAGGGGACTCTAGCTCTGGAAACACCATATATTTT

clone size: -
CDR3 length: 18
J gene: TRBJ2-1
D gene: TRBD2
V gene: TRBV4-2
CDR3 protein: CASSHDPTSGGSNGEQFF
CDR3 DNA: TGTGCCAGCAGCCACGATCCGACTAGCGGGGGGTCTAACGGTGAGCAGTTCTTC

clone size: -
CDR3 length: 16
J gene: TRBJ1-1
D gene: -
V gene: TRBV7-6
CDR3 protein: CASSLGAGRGHTEAFF
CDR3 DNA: TGTGCCAGCAGCTTAGGTGCAGGGCGGGGGCACACTGAAGCTTTCTTT

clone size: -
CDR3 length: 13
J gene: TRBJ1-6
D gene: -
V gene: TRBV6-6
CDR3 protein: CAGRERSNSPLHF
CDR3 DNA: TGTGCCGGCCGGGAAAGAAGTAATTCACCCCTCCACTTT

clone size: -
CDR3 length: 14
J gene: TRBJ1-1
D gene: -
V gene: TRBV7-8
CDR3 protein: CASSPEWSLAEAFF
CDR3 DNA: TGTGCCAGCAGCCCAGAATGGAGTCTGGCTGAAGCTTTCTTT

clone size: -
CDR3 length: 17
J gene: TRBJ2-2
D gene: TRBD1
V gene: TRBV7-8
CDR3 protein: CASSLELAGQGARELFF
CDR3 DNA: TGTGCCAGCAGCTTAGAGTTGGCGGGACAGGGGGCCCGGGAGCTGTTTTTT

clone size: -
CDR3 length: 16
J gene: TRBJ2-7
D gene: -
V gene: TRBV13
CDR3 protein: CASSLIIWDTSYEQYF
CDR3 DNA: TGTGCCAGCAGCTTAATCATCTGGGACACCTCCTACGAGCAGTACTTC

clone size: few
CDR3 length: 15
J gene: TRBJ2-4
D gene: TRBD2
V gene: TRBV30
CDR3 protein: CAWSTGTSSKNIQYF
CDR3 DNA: TGTGCCTGGAGTACCGGGACTAGCTCCAAAAACATTCAGTACTTC

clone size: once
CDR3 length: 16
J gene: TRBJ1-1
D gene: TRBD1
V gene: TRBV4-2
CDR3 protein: CASSPTGANHDTEAFF
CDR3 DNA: TGTGCCAGCAGCCCGACAGGGGCGAACCATGACACTGAAGCTTTCTTT

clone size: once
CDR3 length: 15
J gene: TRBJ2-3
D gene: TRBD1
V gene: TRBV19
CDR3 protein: CASSVTADRTDTQYF
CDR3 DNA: TGTGCCAGTAGTGTTACAGCGGACAGGACAGATACGCAGTATTTT

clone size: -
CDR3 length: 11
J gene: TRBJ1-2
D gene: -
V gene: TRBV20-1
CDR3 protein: CSARVGYGYTF
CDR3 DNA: TGCAGTGCTAGAGTCGGGTATGGCTACACCTTC

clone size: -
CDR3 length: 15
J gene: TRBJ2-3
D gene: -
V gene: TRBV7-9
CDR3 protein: CASSLAGGLWDTQYF
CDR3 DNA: TGTGCCAGCAGCTTAGCGGGGGGGCTTTGGGATACGCAGTATTTT

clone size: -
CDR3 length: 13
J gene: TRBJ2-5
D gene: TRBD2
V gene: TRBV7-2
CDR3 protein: CASSYNSGETQYF
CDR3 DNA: TGTGCCAGCAGTTACAATAGCGGGGAGACCCAGTACTTC

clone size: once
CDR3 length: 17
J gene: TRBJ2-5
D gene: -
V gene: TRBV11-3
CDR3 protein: CASSYPGQGLYQETQYF
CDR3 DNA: TGTGCCAGCAGTTACCCAGGTCAGGGCCTGTACCAAGAGACCCAGTACTTC

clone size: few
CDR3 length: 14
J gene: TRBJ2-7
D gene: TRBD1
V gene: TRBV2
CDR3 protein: CASSPGQGDYEQYF
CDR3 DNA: TGTGCCAGCAGTCCGGGACAGGGGGACTACGAGCAGTACTTC

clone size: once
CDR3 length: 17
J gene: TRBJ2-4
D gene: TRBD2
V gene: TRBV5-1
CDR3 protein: CASSLGSGGLFKNIQYF
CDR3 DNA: TGCGCCAGCAGCTTGGGTAGCGGGGGCCTATTCAAAAACATTCAGTACTTC

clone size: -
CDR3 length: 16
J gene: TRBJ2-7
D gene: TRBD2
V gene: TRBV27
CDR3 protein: CASSLAAPGGGSEQYF
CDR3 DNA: TGTGCCAGCAGTTTGGCCGCACCGGGCGGGGGGTCTGAGCAGTACTTC

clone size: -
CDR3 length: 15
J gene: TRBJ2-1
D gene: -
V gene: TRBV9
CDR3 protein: CASSPGGSSYNEQFF
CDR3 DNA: TGTGCCAGCAGCCCAGGGGGGAGCTCCTACAATGAGCAGTTCTTC

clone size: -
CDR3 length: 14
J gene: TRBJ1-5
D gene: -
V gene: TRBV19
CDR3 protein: CASSMGGRAQPQHF
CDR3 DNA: TGTGCCAGTAGTATGGGAGGAAGGGCCCAGCCCCAGCATTTT

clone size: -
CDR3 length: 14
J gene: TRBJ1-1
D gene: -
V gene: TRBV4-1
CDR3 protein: CASSQVQGRTEAFF
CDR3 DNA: TGCGCCAGCAGCCAAGTCCAGGGAAGGACTGAAGCTTTCTTT

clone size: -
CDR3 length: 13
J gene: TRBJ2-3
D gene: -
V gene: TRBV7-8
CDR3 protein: CASSPVDRDTQYF
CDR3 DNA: TGTGCCAGCAGCCCGGTCGACAGGGATACGCAGTATTTT

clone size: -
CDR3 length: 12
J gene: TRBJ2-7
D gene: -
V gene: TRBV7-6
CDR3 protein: CASSGDRGEQYF
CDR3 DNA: TGTGCCAGCAGCGGCGACCGGGGCGAGCAGTACTTC

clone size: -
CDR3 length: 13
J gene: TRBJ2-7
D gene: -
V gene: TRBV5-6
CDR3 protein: CASSLGGYYEQYF
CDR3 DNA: TGTGCCAGCAGCTTGGGCGGATACTACGAGCAGTACTTC

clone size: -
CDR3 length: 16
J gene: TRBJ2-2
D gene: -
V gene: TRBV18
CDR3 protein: CASSPQDSLNTGELFF
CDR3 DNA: TGTGCCAGCTCACCACAGGACTCCCTGAACACCGGGGAGCTGTTTTTT

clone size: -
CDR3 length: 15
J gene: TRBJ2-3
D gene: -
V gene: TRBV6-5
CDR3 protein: CASSYSGRRTDTQYF
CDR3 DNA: TGTGCCAGCAGTTACTCGGGCAGACGGACAGATACGCAGTATTTT

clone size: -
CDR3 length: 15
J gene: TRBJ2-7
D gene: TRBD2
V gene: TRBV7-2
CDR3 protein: CASSLDGGASYEQYF
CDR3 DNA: TGTGCCAGCAGCTTAGACGGGGGGGCTTCCTACGAGCAGTACTTC

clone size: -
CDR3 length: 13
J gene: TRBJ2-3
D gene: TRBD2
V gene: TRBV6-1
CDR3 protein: CASGTSRADTQYF
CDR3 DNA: TGTGCCAGCGGGACTAGCCGGGCAGATACGCAGTATTTT

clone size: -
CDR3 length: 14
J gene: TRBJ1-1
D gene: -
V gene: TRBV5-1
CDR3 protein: CASSSAYGQTEAFF
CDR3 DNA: TGCGCCAGCAGCTCAGCTTACGGACAGACTGAAGCTTTCTTT

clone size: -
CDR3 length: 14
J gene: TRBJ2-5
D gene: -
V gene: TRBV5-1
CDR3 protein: CASSHQGREETQYF
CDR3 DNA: TGCGCCAGCAGCCATCAGGGCAGGGAAGAGACCCAGTACTTC

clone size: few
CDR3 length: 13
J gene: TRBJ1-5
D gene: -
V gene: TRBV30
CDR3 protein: CAWSTRGNQPQHF
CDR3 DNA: TGTGCCTGGAGTACTAGGGGCAATCAGCCCCAGCATTTT

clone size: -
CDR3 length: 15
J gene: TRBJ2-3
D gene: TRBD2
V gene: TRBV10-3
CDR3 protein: CAISESGGSTDTQYF
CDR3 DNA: TGTGCCATCAGTGAGTCCGGGGGGAGCACAGATACGCAGTATTTT

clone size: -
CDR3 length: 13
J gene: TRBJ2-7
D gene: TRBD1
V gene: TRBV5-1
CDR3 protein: CASSLQGANEQYF
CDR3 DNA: TGCGCCAGCAGCTTACAGGGGGCCAACGAGCAGTACTTC

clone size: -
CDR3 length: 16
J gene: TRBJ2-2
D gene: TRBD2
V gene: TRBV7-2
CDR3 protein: CASSPTSGGDTGELFF
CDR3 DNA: TGTGCCAGCAGCCCAACTAGCGGGGGCGACACCGGGGAGCTGTTTTTT

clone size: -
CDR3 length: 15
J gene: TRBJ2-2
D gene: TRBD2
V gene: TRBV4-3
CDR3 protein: CASSVTAGSTGELFF
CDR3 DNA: TGCGCCAGCAGCGTAACAGCGGGGAGCACCGGGGAGCTGTTTTTT

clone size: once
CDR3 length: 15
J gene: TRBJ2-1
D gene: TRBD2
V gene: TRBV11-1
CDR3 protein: CASSSSGGAFNEQFF
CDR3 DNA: TGTGCCAGCAGCAGTAGCGGGGGGGCTTTCAATGAGCAGTTCTTC

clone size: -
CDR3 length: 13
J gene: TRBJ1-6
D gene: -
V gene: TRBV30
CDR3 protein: CAWSTGRYSPLHF
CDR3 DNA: TGTGCCTGGAGTACTGGGAGGTACTCACCCCTCCACTTT

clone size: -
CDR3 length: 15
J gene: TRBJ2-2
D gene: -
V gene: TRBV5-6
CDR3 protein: CASSTPRRDTGELFF
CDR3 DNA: TGTGCCAGCAGCACACCCAGGCGCGACACCGGGGAGCTGTTTTTT

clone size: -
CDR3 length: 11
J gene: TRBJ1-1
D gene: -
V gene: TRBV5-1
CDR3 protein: CASSFQGEAFF
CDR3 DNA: TGCGCCAGCAGCTTTCAGGGAGAAGCTTTCTTT

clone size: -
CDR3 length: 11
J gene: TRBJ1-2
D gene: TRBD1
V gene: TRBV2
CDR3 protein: CASRAGGGYTF
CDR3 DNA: TGTGCCAGCAGGGCAGGGGGCGGCTACACCTTC

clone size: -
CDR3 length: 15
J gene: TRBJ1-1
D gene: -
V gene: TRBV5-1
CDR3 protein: CASSLVAGWSTEAFF
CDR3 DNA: TGCGCCAGCAGCTTGGTGGCGGGGTGGAGCACTGAAGCTTTCTTT